This passage covers 19 T cell receptor beta chains from one sample sequenced in a study of cytomegalovirus exposure and HLA in healthy donors. Sequenced by immunoSEQ multiplex PCR; TCRdb stores in-frame clones only, minus some. Of about 110,000 clones listed, nearly 97% were seen once; the top ten hold 0.65% to 0.7%. Sequencing input: PBMCs. The source is a woman aged 18-29 years in good health and CMV-seronegative.

The chain links TRBV30 to TRBJ2-1; tentative D call: TRBD2 (6 bases). The germline CDR1 and CDR2 sequences are GTSNPN and SVGIG (reference sequence). Trimming took off 2 bases at V and 7 bases at J, with 15 bases between the two ends. This CDR3 has 14 residues. The CDR3 here is CAWSPRGSLNEQFF. CDR3 sequence (DNA): TGTGCCTGGAGTCCCCGGGGGAGCTTGAATGAGCAGTTCTTC. Drawing the rest from reference TRBV30 and TRBJ2-1, the complete variable domain is SQTIHQWPATLVQPVGSPLSLECTVEGTSNPNLYWYRQAAGRGLQLLFYSVGIGQISSEVPQNLSASRPQDRQFILSSKKLLLSDSGFYLCAWSPRGSLNEQFFGPGTRLTVL.

The V gene is TRBV2, the J gene TRBJ2-7; 7 positions match TRBD1. The CDR3 length is 15 residues. The ends lost 4 bases at V and 3 bases at J; junction bases unmatched: 9. Looked up from germline, CDR1 is SNHLY and CDR2 is FYNNEI. As DNA, the CDR3 is TGTGCCAGCAGTGGGGTACCGGGACAGATCTACGAGCAGTACTTC. Translation gives CASSGVPGQIYEQYF.

The chain recombines TRBV18 with TRBJ2-7, with 7 nucleotides matching TRBD2. CDR1 and CDR2 from the germline V gene are KGHSH and LQKENI. V was clipped by 2 bases and J by 4 bases; unmatched bases: 2. The CDR3 is made up of 13 amino acids. The chain's CDR3 is CASSPGAGYEQYF. CDR3 bases: TGTGCCAGCTCACCAGGAGCGGGATACGAGCAGTACTTC.

The chain links TRBV5-4 to TRBJ1-4; 8 bases agree with TRBD1. This CDR3 spans 13 amino acids. V lost 4 bases to trimming and J lost 7 bases; unmatched junction nucleotides: 3. Per germline, CDR1 SGHNT and CDR2 YYREEE (reference sequence). CDR3 coding DNA: TGTGCCAGCAGCGTGGACAGGGTTGAAAAACTGTTTTTT. This encodes CASSVDRVEKLFF.

V gene TRBV7-7 combines with J gene TRBJ2-5; 10 nucleotides agree with TRBD2. CDR1 SSHAT and CDR2 FNYEAQ come from the germline V gene (reference sequence). Germline trimming cut 1 base from V and 5 bases from J; bases unmatched to any gene: 10. This CDR3 has 17 residues. The CDR3 DNA is TGTGCCAGCAGCTTAGGAGGAAGCGGGGGGGCTGGGGAGACCCAGTACTTC. It codes for CASSLGGSGGAGETQYF.

The chain carries TRBV9 and TRBJ1-1, with no clear D. Germline assignment: CDR1 SGDLS and CDR2 YYNGEE. The V end lost 1 base, the J end lost 1 base, and 8 bases lay between the germline ends. The CDR3 loop spans 14 amino acids. CDR3 loop: CASSVSQTNTEAFF. CDR3 DNA sequence: TGTGCCAGCAGCGTATCACAAACGAACACTGAAGCTTTCTTT.

The chain links TRBV7-2 to TRBJ1-6; 7 bases align to TRBD1. The junction had 9 bases not matched to a gene; V was cut back by 4 bases and J by 15 bases. The CDR3 spans 13 residues. The germline gives CDR1 SGHTA, CDR2 FQGNSA. CDR3 bases: TGTGCCAGCAGCTCCCATCTACAGGGGCTCCTCCACTTT. It codes for CASSSHLQGLLHF.

Details on this clone: The germline gene is not matched at one end of the junction; a read error may be the cause. The rearrangement links TRBV6-1 to TRBJ2-2; 7 bases match TRBD1. CDR1 and CDR2 (germline): MNHNS, SASEGT. The CDR3 totals 14 residues. The CDR3 bases are TGTGCCAGCAGGGAAGACAGGGTCACCGGGGAGCTGTTTTTT. Its protein product is CASREDRVTGELFF.

This clone was recorded only once. The chain couples TRBV18 to TRBJ1-2; no reliable D call. The germline gives CDR1 KGHSH, CDR2 LQKENI. There are 14 residues in the CDR3. V was shortened by 2 bases and J by 7 bases, with 14 bases between the two germline ends. CDR3 loop: CASSPGSGTSGYTF. For the CDR3, the DNA is TGTGCCAGCTCACCAGGCAGCGGCACTTCTGGCTACACCTTC.

J is TRBJ2-3 and V is TRBV9, with TRBD2 as a possible D gene (6 bases). This CDR3 spans 13 amino acids. V dropped 8 bases and J dropped 0 bases, with 10 bases sitting between them. Germline V gives CDR1 SGDLS, CDR2 YYNGEE. Here the CDR3 DNA reads TGTGCCAGTGGGCGGGGCAGCACAGATACGCAGTATTTT. Translating it yields CASGRGSTDTQYF.

The chain recombines TRBV18 with TRBJ2-7, with TRBD1 matching 7 bases. The CDR3 consists of 14 residues. Germline V gene data show CDR1 as KGHSH and CDR2 as LQKENI. V lost 3 bases, J lost 3 bases, and 5 bases stayed unmatched. Written as DNA, the CDR3 is TGTGCCAGCTCACCGGGGACAGTAGTCTACGAGCAGTACTTC. It encodes CASSPGTVVYEQYF. Combining the CDR3 with reference TRBV18 and TRBJ2-7 gives the whole variable domain NAGVMQNPRHLVRRRGQEARLRCSPMKGHSHVYWYRQLPEEGLKFMVYLQKENIIDESGMPKERFSAEFPKEGPSILRIQQVVRGDSAAYFCASSPGTVVYEQYFGPGTRLTVT.

The chain couples TRBV7-9 to TRBJ1-6; the D gene is possibly TRBD1 (5 bases). CDR3 length: 12 residues. Trimming shortened V by 4 bases and J by 8 bases, and 6 bases separated the two germline ends. Germline assignment: CDR1 SEHNR and CDR2 FQNEAQ (reference sequence). Here the CDR3 DNA reads TGTGCCAGCAGCTCACAGGATTCACCCCTCCACTTT. Translating it yields CASSSQDSPLHF.

The chain joins TRBV4-2 to TRBJ2-3, with 12 bases lining up with TRBD2. V dropped 0 bases and J dropped 4; count of bases not matched to a gene: 5. Germline V gene data show CDR1 as LGHNA and CDR2 as YNFKEQ. The CDR3 loop spans 17 amino acids. Here the CDR3 DNA reads TGTGCCAGCAGCCAAGATGGGGCTAGCGGGGGGGCAGATACGCAGTATTTT. It translates to CASSQDGASGGADTQYF.

The chain uses TRBV10-3 and TRBJ2-7; 7 positions match TRBD1. J was trimmed by 4 bases and V by 7 bases; bases with no gene match: 16. CDR1 is ENHRY and CDR2 is SYGVKD in the germline V gene. The CDR3 consists of 16 residues. CDR3 bases: TGTGCCATCAAACGAAGCGCCGGACAGGAGTTTTACGAGCAGTACTTC. This gives the protein CAIKRSAGQEFYEQYF.

J is TRBJ2-7 and V is TRBV4-2, with D possibly matching TRBD1 (5 bases). Trimming took off 0 bases at V and 7 bases at J, with 13 bases between the two ends. The V gene's germline CDR1 is LGHNA and CDR2 YNFKEQ. The CDR3 is 14 residues long. CDR3: CASSQEGQGLEQYF. In DNA form, the CDR3 reads TGTGCCAGCAGCCAAGAAGGTCAGGGTCTTGAGCAGTACTTC.

V usage is TRBV2 and J usage is TRBJ2-7; 12 nucleotides agree with TRBD1. With V trimmed by 3 bases and J by 4 bases, 4 bases remained unmatched. The CDR3 has 15 residues. Germline V lookup: CDR1 SNHLY, CDR2 FYNNEI. CDR3 in DNA: TGTGCCAGCAGTGATTCGGGACAGGGGGCGTACGAGCAGTACTTC. Amino acid sequence: CASSDSGQGAYEQYF.

The V and J genes are TRBV6-5 and TRBJ1-2; 7 bases line up with TRBD1. CDR3 size: 15 residues. Germline CDR1 and CDR2: MNHEY and SVGAGI. V dropped 0 bases and J dropped 2; count of bases not matched to a gene: 3. This CDR3 is CASSYSDRENYGYTF. As DNA, the CDR3 is TGTGCCAGCAGTTACTCCGACAGGGAGAACTATGGCTACACCTTC.

The chain uses TRBV5-4 and TRBJ2-7; D ambiguous. Trimming stripped 2 bases from V and 2 bases from J, with 11 bases between. The CDR3 covers 14 residues. Germline V lookup: CDR1 SGHNT, CDR2 YYREEE (reference sequence). CDR3 bases: TGTGCCAGCAGCTTCTCAGCTACTACCTACGAGCAGTACTTC. Protein product: CASSFSATTYEQYF.

This chain uses TRBV19 with TRBJ2-7; TRBD2 is a possible D gene (5 bases). This CDR3 comprises 14 residues. The ends were cut back, 3 bases at V and 6 bases at J, with 15 bases in the middle. CDR1 is LNHDA and CDR2 is SQIVND in the germline V gene (reference sequence). The CDR3 reads CASSILGPAGEQYF. In DNA, the CDR3 is TGTGCCAGTAGTATCTTGGGTCCTGCGGGCGAGCAGTACTTC.